Listed here are 23 T cell receptor beta chains from one sample, sequenced in a study of CD8+ T cells in alopecia areata. Treatment: oral pan-JAK inhibitor, 5-10 mg twice daily. Isolated RNA was reverse transcribed into cDNA used as the sequencing template. Method: immunoSEQ multiplex PCR; TCRdb's copy keeps in-frame clones and lacks some. The data show about 260,000 clones, 50% to 75% seen once. Sequences were derived from CD4+ T cells sorted from blood, sampled around week 54, from a patient treated with tofacitinib. The receptors originated from a human donor with alopecia areata.

The CDR3 DNA reads as TGCGCCAGCAGCTTCAACAGGGGAGAGACCCAGTACTTC. It codes for CASSFNRGETQYF. The chain uses TRBV5-1 and TRBJ2-5; TRBD1 agrees at 7 bases. The germline CDR1 and CDR2 sequences are SGHRS and YFSETQ. J gave up 4 bases and V 2 bases, and 2 bases lay outside the gene matches. CDR3 size: 13 residues.

The chain carries TRBV11-1 and TRBJ2-5; the D gene is possibly TRBD2 (5 bases). Trimming took off 5 bases at V and 5 bases at J, with 18 bases between the two ends. Germline-derived CDR1 and CDR2 are SGHAT and FQDESV (reference sequence). The CDR3 length is 15 residues. CDR3 sequence reads: CASSPMRARGETQYF. CDR3 bases: TGTGCCAGCAGCCCCATGAGGGCCCGCGGGGAGACCCAGTACTTC.

This clone was recorded a few times. The rearrangement joins TRBV4-1 to TRBJ1-2; D is ambiguous. V was shortened by 6 bases and J by 1 base, with 9 bases between the two germline ends. Germline V gene lookup returns CDR1 MGHRA and CDR2 YSYEKL. The CDR3 spans 13 residues. The CDR3 DNA sequence: TGCGCCAGCAGGGGGAGGGATAACTATGGCTACACCTTC. This translates into CASRGRDNYGYTF.

The chain recombines TRBV29-1 with TRBJ2-5; weak D call: TRBD1 (6 bases). Looked up from germline, CDR1 is SQVTM and CDR2 is ANQGSEA. The CDR3 is made up of 13 amino acids. V lost 6 bases and J lost 1, with 12 bases in between. The CDR3 DNA sequence: TGCAGCGTGTGGACAGACCGCCAAGAGACCCAGTACTTC. This encodes CSVWTDRQETQYF.

The gene calls are TRBV7-2 and TRBJ1-2; unclear D gene. Trimming pared 4 bases from V and 8 bases from J, leaving 14 bases between. This CDR3 has 13 residues. Germline V gene lookup returns CDR1 SGHTA and CDR2 FQGNSA. The chain's CDR3 is CASSSPPWGGYTF. The CDR3 coding sequence is TGTGCCAGCAGCTCCCCACCGTGGGGAGGCTACACCTTC.

V gene TRBV6-1 combines with J gene TRBJ2-2; a possible D gene is TRBD1 (5 bases). This CDR3 region has 18 residues. Trimming pared 2 bases from V and 4 bases from J, leaving 20 bases between. Germline V CDR1 and CDR2: MNHNS, SASEGT. The CDR3 sequence: CASSEQPAPLRGTGELFF. For the CDR3, the DNA is TGTGCCAGCAGTGAACAGCCCGCCCCGTTAAGGGGCACCGGGGAGCTGTTTTTT.

This clone was picked up a small number of times. V gene TRBV5-1 combines with J gene TRBJ2-3; D could derive from TRBD1 or TRBD2 (5 bases each). Germline CDR1 SGHRS, CDR2 YFSETQ. With 4 bases removed from V and 4 bases from J, the gap between germline ends came to 16 bases. This CDR3 spans 15 amino acids. The CDR3 sequence is CASSDRGLGADTQYF. CDR3 nucleotide sequence: TGCGCCAGCAGCGACCGGGGCCTAGGGGCAGATACGCAGTATTTT.

This chain joins TRBV30 and TRBJ1-6; D uncertain. The V gene's germline CDR1 is GTSNPN and CDR2 SVGIG (reference sequence). V lost 6 bases and J 10 bases, leaving 4 bases between the germline ends. The CDR3 extends over 9 amino acids. CDR3 bases: TGTGCCTGTGGGTCACCCCTCCACTTT. This sequence encodes CACGSPLHF.

This clone occurred once. This chain joins TRBV15 and TRBJ1-6; TRBD1 matches 9 bases. The germline V gene encodes CDR1 LNHNV and CDR2 YYDKDF (reference sequence). The CDR3 is 16 amino acids. The V segment lost 2 bases and the J segment 5 bases; nucleotides outside the gene matches: 4. CDR3 coding DNA: TGTGCCACCAGCAGACGGAGGACAGGGGATAATTCACCCCTCCACTTT. This codes for CATSRRRTGDNSPLHF.

V usage is TRBV25-1 and J usage is TRBJ1-6; maybe TRBD1 (6 bases). The germline gives CDR1 MGHDK, CDR2 SYGVNS. This CDR3 region has 14 residues. Between the trimmed V and J ends, which lost 4 bases and 7 bases, there was a span of 11 bases. The DNA for the CDR3 is TGTGCCAGCAGTGCTACAGGGCGGAATTCACCCCTCCACTTT. Protein: CASSATGRNSPLHF.

The chain uses TRBV25-1 and TRBJ2-1, with 7 bases matching TRBD2. The germline gives CDR1 MGHDK, CDR2 SYGVNS. This CDR3 is built from 15 residues. V shed 8 bases, J shed 4 bases, and the junction held 11 bases outside the gene matches. The CDR3 here is CASSTGGGGYNEQFF. In DNA form, the CDR3 reads TGTGCCAGCTCAACAGGTGGCGGGGGATACAATGAGCAGTTCTTC.

In its sample, this clone was seen once. The chain links TRBV19 to TRBJ2-3; D is unresolved. The CDR3 consists of 11 residues. Trimming stripped 8 bases from V and 2 bases from J, with 5 bases between. Per germline, CDR1 LNHDA and CDR2 SQIVND (reference sequence). The CDR3 loop reads CASAITDTQYF. In DNA form, the CDR3 reads TGTGCCAGTGCTATCACAGATACGCAGTATTTT.

The chain employs TRBV30 and TRBJ2-3; 11 positions match TRBD2. This CDR3 is 14 amino acids long. The trim removed 0 bases at V and 6 bases at J, leaving 2 bases unmatched. Germline CDR1 GTSNPN, CDR2 SVGIG (reference sequence). CDR3 loop: CAWSVASGGDTQYF. CDR3 DNA: TGTGCCTGGAGTGTCGCTAGCGGGGGGGATACGCAGTATTTT.

This clone was counted only a few times. The chain has TRBV6-5 and TRBJ1-4; D uncertain. The CDR3 loop spans 14 amino acids. CDR1 and CDR2 (germline): MNHEY, SVGAGI. Trimming left V 6 bases short and J 3 bases short, with 11 bases between. In nucleotides, the CDR3 is TGTGCCAGCAGCCGGAATTGGGCTAATGAAAAACTGTTTTTT. Its protein product is CASSRNWANEKLFF.

The gene calls are TRBV9 and TRBJ1-5; 8 nucleotides match TRBD1. The CDR3 runs to 15 residues. Unmatched junction bases numbered 7, after V lost 4 bases and J lost 4 bases. The germline V gene encodes CDR1 SGDLS and CDR2 YYNGEE. The chain's CDR3 is CASSSGQGSNQPQHF. The CDR3 DNA reads TGTGCCAGCAGCTCCGGACAGGGCTCAAATCAGCCCCAGCATTTT.

This clone was seen once. The V call is TRBV27, the J call TRBJ2-6, with D maybe TRBD1 (6 bases). Germline CDR1 is MNHEY and CDR2 is SMNVEV (reference sequence). Trimming pared 5 bases from V and 0 bases from J, leaving 14 bases between. The CDR3 runs 17 residues. The CDR3 loop reads CASSTTGPGSGANVLTF. CDR3 nucleotides: TGTGCCAGCAGTACGACAGGCCCTGGCTCTGGGGCCAACGTCCTGACTTTC.

J is TRBJ1-2 and V is TRBV30, with a possible D match to TRBD1 (5 bases). The germline CDR1 and CDR2 sequences are GTSNPN and SVGIG (reference sequence). The CDR3 extends over 14 amino acids. Between the trimmed V and J ends, which lost 1 base and 4 bases, there was a span of 13 bases. The CDR3 reads CAWSARQRVYGYTF. In DNA, the CDR3 is TGTGCCTGGAGTGCTCGACAGCGAGTCTATGGCTACACCTTC.

This clone has just one count. The chain links TRBV29-1 to TRBJ1-1; 7 nucleotides agree with TRBD1. The CDR3 sequence is 14 residues long. With V trimmed by 6 bases and J by 4 bases, 11 bases remained unmatched. Germline lookup yields CDR1 SQVTM and CDR2 ANQGSEA. The DNA for the CDR3 is TGCAGCGTCAACGTACAGGGGCTTGGCACTGAAGCTTTCTTT. It encodes CSVNVQGLGTEAFF.

The V and J genes are TRBV13 and TRBJ2-5; no definite D call. The germline V and J ends were trimmed by 2 bases and 3 bases, with 10 bases remaining between them. The CDR3 contains 14 residues. CDR1 PRHDT and CDR2 FYEKMQ come from the germline V gene (reference sequence). CDR3 loop: CASSLSVAEETQYF. The CDR3 coding sequence is TGTGCCAGCAGCTTATCCGTCGCCGAAGAGACCCAGTACTTC.

This rearrangement joins TRBV11-3 to TRBJ2-5; weak D call: TRBD1 (5 bases). Trimming cost V 5 bases and J 3 bases, with 13 bases left between them. Germline V gene lookup returns CDR1 SGHNT and CDR2 YENEEA. The CDR3 length is 14 residues. The CDR3 bases are TGTGCCAGCAGCCACTCAGGGAATGAAGAGACCCAGTACTTC. Its protein product is CASSHSGNEETQYF. Looking up the rest from reference TRBV11-3 and TRBJ2-5 gives the full variable domain: EAGVVQSPRYKIIEKKQPVAFWCNPISGHNTLYWYLQNLGQGPELLIRYENEEAVDDSQLPKDRFSAERLKGVDSTLKIQPAELGDSAVYLCASSHSGNEETQYFGPGTRLLVL.

This clone was detected only a few times. The chain links TRBV15 to TRBJ1-1; unclear D gene. V was trimmed by 5 bases and J by 11 bases, leaving 12 bases between them. Germline V gene lookup returns CDR1 LNHNV and CDR2 YYDKDF (reference sequence). This CDR3 contains 11 residues. CDR3 nucleotides: TGTGCCACCAGCTTTGGCCTGGGGGCTTTCTTT. This translates into CATSFGLGAFF.

The chain has TRBV30 and TRBJ2-7, with TRBD1 as a possible D gene (5 bases). CDR1 and CDR2 from the germline V gene are GTSNPN and SVGIG (reference sequence). V was trimmed by 0 bases and J by 3 bases, leaving 15 bases between them. CDR3 length: 15 amino acids. Here the CDR3 reads CAWSVLKGRGYEQYF. CDR3 coding DNA: TGTGCCTGGAGTGTACTTAAGGGAAGGGGCTACGAGCAGTACTTC.

This clone was detected many times. CDR3 amino acids: CASSLQGRTGELFF. The CDR3 nucleotides are TGTGCCAGCAGCTTACAGGGAAGGACCGGGGAGCTGTTTTTT. The chain employs TRBV7-2 and TRBJ2-2; a weak D match, TRBD1 (5 bases). The CDR3 is 14 amino acids. Germline CDR1 SGHTA, CDR2 FQGNSA. Trimming removed 2 bases from V and 5 bases from J, with 9 bases in between.